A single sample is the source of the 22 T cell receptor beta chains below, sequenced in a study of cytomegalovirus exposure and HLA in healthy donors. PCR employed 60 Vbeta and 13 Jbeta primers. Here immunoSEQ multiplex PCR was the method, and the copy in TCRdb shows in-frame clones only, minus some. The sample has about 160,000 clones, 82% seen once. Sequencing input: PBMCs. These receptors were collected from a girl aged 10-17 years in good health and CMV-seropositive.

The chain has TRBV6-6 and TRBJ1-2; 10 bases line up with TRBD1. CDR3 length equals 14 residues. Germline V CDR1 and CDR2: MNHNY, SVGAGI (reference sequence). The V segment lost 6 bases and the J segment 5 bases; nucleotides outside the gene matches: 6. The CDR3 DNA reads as TGTGCCAGCAGACTCGGGACAGGGGTGTATGGCTACACCTTC. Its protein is CASRLGTGVYGYTF.

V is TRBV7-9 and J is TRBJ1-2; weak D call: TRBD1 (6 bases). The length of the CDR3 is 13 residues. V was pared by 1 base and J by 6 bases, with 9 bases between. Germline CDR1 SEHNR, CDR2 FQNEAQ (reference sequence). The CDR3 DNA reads TGTGCCAGCAGCTTAGATAGGGGGAATGGCTACACCTTC. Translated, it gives CASSLDRGNGYTF. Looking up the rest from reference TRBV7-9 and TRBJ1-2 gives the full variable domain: DTGVSQNPRHKITKRGQNVTFRCDPISEHNRLYWYRQTLGQGPEFLTYFQNEAQLEKSRLLSDRFSAERPKGSFSTLEIQRTEQGDSAMYLCASSLDRGNGYTFGSGTRLTVV.

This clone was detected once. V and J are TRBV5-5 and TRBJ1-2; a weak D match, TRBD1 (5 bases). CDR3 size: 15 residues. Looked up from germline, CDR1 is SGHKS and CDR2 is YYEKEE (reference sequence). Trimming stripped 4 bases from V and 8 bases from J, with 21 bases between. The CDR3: CASSTTIREERGYTF. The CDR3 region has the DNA TGTGCCAGCAGCACAACGATCAGGGAAGAGAGGGGCTACACCTTC.

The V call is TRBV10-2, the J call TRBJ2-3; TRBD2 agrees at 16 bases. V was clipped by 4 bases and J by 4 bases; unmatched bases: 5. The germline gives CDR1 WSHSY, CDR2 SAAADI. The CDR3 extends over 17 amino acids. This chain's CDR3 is CASSGGLAGGPSDTQYF. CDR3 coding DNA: TGCGCCAGCAGTGGGGGACTAGCGGGAGGGCCATCAGATACGCAGTATTTT.

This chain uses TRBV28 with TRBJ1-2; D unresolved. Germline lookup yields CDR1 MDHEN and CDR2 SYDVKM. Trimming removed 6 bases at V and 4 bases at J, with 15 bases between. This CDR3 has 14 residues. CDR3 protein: CASRSRQFPYGYTF. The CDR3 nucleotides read TGTGCCAGCAGGAGTCGTCAATTTCCCTATGGCTACACCTTC.

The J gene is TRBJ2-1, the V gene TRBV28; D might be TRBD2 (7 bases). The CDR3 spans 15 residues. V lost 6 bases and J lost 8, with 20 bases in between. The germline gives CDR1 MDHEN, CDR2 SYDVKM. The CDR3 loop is CASRDTGRGWDEQFF. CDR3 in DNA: TGTGCCAGCAGGGACACAGGGAGGGGGTGGGATGAGCAGTTCTTC.

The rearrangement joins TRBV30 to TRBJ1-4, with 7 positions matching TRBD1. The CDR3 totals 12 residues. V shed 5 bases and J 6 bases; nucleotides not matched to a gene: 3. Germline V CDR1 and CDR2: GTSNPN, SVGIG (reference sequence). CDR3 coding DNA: TGTGCCTGGGCGGGGACAGATGAAAAACTGTTTTTT. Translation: CAWAGTDEKLFF.

CDR3 sequence (DNA): TGTGCCAGCAGGCAGGGACTAGGTATGGGCTACACCTTC. This sequence encodes CASRQGLGMGYTF. The chain combines TRBV5-4 with TRBJ1-2, with a weak D call TRBD1 (5 bases). This CDR3 is 13 amino acids long. V shed 5 bases and J shed 8 bases, with 16 bases lying between them. The V gene's germline CDR1 is SGHNT and CDR2 YYREEE (reference sequence).

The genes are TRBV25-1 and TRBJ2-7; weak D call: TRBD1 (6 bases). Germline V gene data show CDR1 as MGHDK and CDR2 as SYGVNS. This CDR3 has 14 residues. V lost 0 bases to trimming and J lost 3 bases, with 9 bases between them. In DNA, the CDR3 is TGTGCCAGCAGTGAATACGTCAGGGGCTACGAGCAGTACTTC. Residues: CASSEYVRGYEQYF.

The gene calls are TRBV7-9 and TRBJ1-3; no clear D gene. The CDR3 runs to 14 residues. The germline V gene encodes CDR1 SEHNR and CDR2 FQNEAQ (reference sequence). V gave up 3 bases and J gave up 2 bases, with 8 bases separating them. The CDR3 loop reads CASSFLRTGNTIYF. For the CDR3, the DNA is TGTGCCAGCAGCTTCTTGAGGACTGGAAACACCATATATTTT. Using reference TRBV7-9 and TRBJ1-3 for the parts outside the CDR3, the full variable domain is DTGVSQNPRHKITKRGQNVTFRCDPISEHNRLYWYRQTLGQGPEFLTYFQNEAQLEKSRLLSDRFSAERPKGSFSTLEIQRTEQGDSAMYLCASSFLRTGNTIYFGEGSWLTVV.

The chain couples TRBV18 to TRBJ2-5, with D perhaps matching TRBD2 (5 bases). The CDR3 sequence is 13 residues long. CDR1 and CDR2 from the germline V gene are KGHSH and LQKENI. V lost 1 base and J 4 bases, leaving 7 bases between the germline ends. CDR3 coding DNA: TGTGCCAGCTCACCACGGCGGGCAGAGACCCAGTACTTC. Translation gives CASSPRRAETQYF.

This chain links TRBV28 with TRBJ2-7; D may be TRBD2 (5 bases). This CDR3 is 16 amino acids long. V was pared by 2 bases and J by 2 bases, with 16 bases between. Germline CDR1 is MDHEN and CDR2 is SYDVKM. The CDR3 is CASSLSIGLKTYEQYF. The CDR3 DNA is TGTGCCAGCAGTTTAAGTATTGGACTGAAGACCTACGAGCAGTACTTC.

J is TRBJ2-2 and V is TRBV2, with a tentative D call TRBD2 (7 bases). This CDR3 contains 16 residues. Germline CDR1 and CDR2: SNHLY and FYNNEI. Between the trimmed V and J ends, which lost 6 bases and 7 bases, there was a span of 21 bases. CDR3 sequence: CASREGPGGADGELFF. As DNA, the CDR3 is TGTGCCAGCAGGGAGGGCCCTGGGGGGGCCGACGGGGAGCTGTTTTTT.

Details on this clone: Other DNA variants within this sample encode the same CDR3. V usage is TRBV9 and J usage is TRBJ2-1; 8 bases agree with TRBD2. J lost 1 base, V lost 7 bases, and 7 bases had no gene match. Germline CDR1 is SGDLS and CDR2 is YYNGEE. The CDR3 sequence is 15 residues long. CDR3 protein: CASSPGGSSYNEQFF. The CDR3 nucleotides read TGTGCCAGCTCACCGGGAGGGTCGTCCTACAATGAGCAGTTCTTC.

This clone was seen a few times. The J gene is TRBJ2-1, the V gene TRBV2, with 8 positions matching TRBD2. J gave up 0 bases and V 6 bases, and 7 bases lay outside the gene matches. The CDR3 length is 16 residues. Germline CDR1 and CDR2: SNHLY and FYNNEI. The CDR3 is CASRRTSGLSYNEQFF. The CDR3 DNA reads TGTGCCAGCAGGAGAACTAGCGGACTCTCCTACAATGAGCAGTTCTTC.

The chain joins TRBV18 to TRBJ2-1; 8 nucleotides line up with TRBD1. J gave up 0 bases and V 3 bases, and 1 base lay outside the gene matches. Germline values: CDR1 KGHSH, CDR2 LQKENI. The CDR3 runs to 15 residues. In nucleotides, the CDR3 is TGTGCCAGCTCACCGGGACAGGCCTCCTACAATGAGCAGTTCTTC. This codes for CASSPGQASYNEQFF.

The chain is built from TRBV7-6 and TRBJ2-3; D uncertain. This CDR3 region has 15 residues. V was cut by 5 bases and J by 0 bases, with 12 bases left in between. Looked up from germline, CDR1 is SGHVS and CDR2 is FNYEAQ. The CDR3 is CASSPRSTSTDTQYF. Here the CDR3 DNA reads TGTGCCAGCAGCCCCCGGTCGACTAGCACAGATACGCAGTATTTT.

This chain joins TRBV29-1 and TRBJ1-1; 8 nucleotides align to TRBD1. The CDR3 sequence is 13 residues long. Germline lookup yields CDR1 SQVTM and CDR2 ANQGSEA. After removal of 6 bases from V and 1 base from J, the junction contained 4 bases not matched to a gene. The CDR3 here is CSVWTGQNTEAFF. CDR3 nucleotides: TGCAGCGTCTGGACAGGGCAGAACACTGAAGCTTTCTTT.

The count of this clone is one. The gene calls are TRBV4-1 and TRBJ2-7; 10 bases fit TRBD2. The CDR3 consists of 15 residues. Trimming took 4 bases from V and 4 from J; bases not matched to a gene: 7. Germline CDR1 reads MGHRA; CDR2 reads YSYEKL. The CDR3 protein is CASSLAGTSAYEQYF. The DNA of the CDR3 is TGCGCCAGCAGCCTAGCCGGGACTAGCGCGTACGAGCAGTACTTC.

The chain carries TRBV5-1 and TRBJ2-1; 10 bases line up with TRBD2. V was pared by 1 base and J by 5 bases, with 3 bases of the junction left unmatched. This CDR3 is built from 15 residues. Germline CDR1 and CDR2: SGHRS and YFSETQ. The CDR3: CASSLKLAGNNEQFF. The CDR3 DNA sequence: TGCGCCAGCAGCTTGAAACTAGCGGGGAACAATGAGCAGTTCTTC. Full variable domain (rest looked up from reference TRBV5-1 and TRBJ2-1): KAGVTQTPRYLIKTRGQQVTLSCSPISGHRSVSWYQQTPGQGLQFLFEYFSETQRNKGNFPGRFSGRQFSNSRSEMNVSTLELGDSALYLCASSLKLAGNNEQFFGPGTRLTVL.

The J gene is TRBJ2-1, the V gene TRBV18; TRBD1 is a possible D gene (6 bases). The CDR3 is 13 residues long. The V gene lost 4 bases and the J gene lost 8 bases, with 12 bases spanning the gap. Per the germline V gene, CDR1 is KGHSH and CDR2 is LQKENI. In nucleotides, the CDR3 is TGTGCCAGCTCACGGACAGCCTGGGATGAGCAGTTCTTC. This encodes CASSRTAWDEQFF.

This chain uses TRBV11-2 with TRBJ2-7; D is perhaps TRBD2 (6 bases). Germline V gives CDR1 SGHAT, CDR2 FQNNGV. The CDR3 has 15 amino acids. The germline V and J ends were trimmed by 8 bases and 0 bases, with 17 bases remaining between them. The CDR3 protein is CASSRRDGSSYEQYF. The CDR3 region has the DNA TGTGCCAGCTCTCGGAGGGACGGAAGCTCCTACGAGCAGTACTTC.